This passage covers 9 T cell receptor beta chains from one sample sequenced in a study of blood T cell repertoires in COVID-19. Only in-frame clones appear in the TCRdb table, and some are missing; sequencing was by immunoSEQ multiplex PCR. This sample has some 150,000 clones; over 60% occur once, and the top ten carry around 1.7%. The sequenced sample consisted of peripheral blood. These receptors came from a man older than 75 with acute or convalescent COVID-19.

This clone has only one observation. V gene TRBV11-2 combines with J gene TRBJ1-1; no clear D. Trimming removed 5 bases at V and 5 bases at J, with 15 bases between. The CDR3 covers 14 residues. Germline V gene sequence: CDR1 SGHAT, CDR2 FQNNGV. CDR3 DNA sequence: TGTGCCAGCAGCCCGGGAGTCTTGGGGACTGAAGCTTTCTTT. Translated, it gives CASSPGVLGTEAFF.

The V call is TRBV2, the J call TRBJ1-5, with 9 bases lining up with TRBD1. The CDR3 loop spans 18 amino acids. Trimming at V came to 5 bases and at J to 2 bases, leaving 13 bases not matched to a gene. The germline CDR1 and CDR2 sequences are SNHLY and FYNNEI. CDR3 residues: CASSPGTGSRRGNQPQHF. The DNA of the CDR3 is TGTGCCAGCAGTCCCGGGACAGGGTCTCGCCGGGGCAATCAGCCCCAGCATTTT.

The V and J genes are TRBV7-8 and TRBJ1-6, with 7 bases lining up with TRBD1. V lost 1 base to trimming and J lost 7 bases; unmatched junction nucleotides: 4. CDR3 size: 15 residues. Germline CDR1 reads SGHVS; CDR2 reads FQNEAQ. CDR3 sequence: CASSLVVTGNSPLHF. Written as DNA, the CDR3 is TGTGCCAGCAGCTTAGTTGTGACAGGGAATTCACCCCTCCACTTT.

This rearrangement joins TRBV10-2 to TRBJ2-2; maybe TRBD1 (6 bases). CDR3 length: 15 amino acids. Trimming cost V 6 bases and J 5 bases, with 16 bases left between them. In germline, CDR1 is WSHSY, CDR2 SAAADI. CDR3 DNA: TGCGCCAGCAGCGCATGGGGCCAGGGGACCGGGGAGCTGTTTTTT. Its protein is CASSAWGQGTGELFF.

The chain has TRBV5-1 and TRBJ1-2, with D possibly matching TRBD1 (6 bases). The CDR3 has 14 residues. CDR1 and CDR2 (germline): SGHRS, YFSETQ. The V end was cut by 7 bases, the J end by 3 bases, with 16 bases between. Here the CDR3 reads CASQQGPDDYGYTF. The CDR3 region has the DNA TGCGCCAGCCAACAGGGACCTGATGACTATGGCTACACCTTC.

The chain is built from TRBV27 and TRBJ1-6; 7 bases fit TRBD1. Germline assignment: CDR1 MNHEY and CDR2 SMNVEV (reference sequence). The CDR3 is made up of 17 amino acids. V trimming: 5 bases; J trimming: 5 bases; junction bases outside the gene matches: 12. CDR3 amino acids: CASSPLGDRVDNSPLHF. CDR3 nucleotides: TGTGCCAGCAGTCCCCTCGGCGACAGGGTCGATAATTCACCCCTCCACTTT.

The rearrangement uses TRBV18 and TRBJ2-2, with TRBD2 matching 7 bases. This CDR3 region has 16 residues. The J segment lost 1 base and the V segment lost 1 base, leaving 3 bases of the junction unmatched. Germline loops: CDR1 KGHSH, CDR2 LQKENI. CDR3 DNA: TGTGCCAGCTCACCACTAGCTAGCGGGAACACCGGGGAGCTGTTTTTT. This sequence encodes CASSPLASGNTGELFF.

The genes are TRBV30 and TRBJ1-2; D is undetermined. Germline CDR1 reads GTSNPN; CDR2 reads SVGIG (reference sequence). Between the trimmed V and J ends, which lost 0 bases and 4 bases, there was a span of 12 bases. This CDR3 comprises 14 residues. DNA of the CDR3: TGTGCCTGGAGTGTACTGGGCTTCGGCTATGGCTACACCTTC. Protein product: CAWSVLGFGYGYTF.

The CDR3: CASSLAGTGPSYNSPLHF. The CDR3 DNA is TGCGCCAGCAGCTTGGCTGGGACAGGCCCCAGCTATAATTCACCCCTCCACTTT. V is TRBV5-1 and J is TRBJ1-6; 8 positions agree with TRBD1. Trimming removed 0 bases from V and 3 bases from J; junction bases left unmatched: 8. Germline V CDR1 and CDR2: SGHRS, YFSETQ. The CDR3 runs 18 residues. Looking up the rest from reference TRBV5-1 and TRBJ1-6 gives the full variable domain: KAGVTQTPRYLIKTRGQQVTLSCSPISGHRSVSWYQQTPGQGLQFLFEYFSETQRNKGNFPGRFSGRQFSNSRSEMNVSTLELGDSALYLCASSLAGTGPSYNSPLHFGNGTRLTVT.